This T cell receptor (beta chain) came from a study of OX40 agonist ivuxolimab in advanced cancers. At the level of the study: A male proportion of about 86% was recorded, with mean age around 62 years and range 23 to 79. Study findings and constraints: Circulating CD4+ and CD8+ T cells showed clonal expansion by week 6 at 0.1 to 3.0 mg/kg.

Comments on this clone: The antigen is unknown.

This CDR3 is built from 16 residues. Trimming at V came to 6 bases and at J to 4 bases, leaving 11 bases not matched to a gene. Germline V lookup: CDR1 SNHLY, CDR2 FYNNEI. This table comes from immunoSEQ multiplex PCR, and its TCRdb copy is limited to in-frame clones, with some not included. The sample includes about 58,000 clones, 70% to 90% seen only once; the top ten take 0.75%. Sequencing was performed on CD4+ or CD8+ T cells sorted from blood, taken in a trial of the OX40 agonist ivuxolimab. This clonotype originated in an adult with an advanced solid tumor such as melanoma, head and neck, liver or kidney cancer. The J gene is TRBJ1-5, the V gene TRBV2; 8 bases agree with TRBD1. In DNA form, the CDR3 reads TGTGCCAGCAGACCCCCAGGCGGACAGGGAAATCAGCCCCAGCATTTT. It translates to CASRPPGGQGNQPQHF.